This T cell receptor (beta chain) was recovered during a study of identical twins. The CDR3 has 15 residues. Germline V gives CDR1 SGHDT, CDR2 YYEEEE. The ends lost 2 bases at V and 4 bases at J; junction bases unmatched: 7. In TCRdb, the 5' RACE reads were re-called with MiXCR into one record per CDR3 protein. The data show 350,000 to 500,000 distinct CDR3 sequences, about 18% seen once. The source material was naive T cells sorted from blood. The chain has TRBV5-6 and TRBJ2-3; 7 bases agree with TRBD1. The source is a man aged 50 to 60 in good health. The CDR3 region has the DNA TGTGCCAGCAGCTTTGTGTTAGGGGGCGCAGATACGCAGTATTTT. Translated: CASSFVLGGADTQYF.